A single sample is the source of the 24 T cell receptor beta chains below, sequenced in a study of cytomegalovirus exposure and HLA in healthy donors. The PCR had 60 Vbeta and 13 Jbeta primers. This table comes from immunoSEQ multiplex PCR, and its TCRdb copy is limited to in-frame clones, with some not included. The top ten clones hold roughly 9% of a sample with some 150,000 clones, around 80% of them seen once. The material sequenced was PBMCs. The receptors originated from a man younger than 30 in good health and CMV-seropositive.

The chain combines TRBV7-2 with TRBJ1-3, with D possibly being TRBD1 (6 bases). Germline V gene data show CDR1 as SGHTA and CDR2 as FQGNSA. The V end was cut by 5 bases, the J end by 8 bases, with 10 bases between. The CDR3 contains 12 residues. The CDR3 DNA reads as TGTGCCAGCAGCCTCGCAGGGGACACCATATATTTT. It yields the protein CASSLAGDTIYF.

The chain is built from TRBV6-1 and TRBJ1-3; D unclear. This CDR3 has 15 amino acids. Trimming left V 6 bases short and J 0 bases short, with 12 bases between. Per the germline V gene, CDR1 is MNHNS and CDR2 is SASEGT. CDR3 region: CASRPRRDSGNTIYF. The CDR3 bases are TGTGCCAGCAGACCCCGACGGGACTCTGGAAACACCATATATTTT.

The CDR3 is CASSQDRGRQNSPLHF. CDR3 nucleotide sequence: TGTGCCAGCAGCCAAGATCGCGGGAGACAGAATTCACCCCTCCACTTT. The chain employs TRBV4-2 and TRBJ1-6; possibly TRBD1 for D (5 bases). Germline CDR1 is LGHNA and CDR2 is YNFKEQ. V was pared by 0 bases and J by 7 bases, with 13 bases between. The CDR3 sequence is 16 residues long.

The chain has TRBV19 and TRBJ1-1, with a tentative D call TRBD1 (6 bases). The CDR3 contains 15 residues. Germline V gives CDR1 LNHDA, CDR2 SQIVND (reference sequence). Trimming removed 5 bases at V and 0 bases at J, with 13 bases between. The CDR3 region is CASSVATGMNTEAFF. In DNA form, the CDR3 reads TGTGCCAGTAGTGTTGCCACAGGGATGAACACTGAAGCTTTCTTT.

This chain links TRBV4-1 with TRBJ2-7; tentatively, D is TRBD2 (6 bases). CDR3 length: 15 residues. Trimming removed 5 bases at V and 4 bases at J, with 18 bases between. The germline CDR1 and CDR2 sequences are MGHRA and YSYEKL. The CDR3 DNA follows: TGCGCCAGCAGCTCAGTGGCTAGCGAGACATACGAGCAGTACTTC. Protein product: CASSSVASETYEQYF.

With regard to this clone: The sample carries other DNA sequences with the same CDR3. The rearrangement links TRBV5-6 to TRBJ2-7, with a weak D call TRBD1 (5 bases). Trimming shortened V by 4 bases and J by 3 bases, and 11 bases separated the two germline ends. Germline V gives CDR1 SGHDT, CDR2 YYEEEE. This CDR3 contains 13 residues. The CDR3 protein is CASSDGQGYEQYF. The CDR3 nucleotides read TGTGCCAGCAGCGACGGGCAGGGCTACGAGCAGTACTTC.

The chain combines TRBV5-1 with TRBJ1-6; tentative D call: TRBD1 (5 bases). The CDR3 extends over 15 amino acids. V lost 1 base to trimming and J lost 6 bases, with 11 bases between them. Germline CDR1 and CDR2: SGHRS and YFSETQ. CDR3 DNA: TGCGCCAGCAGCTTGCGGGGGGTCGGTAATTCACCCCTCCACTTT. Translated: CASSLRGVGNSPLHF.

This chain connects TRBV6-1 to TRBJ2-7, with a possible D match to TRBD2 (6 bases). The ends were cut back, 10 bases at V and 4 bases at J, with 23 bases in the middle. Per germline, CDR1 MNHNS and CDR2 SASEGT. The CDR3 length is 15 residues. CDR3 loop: CAKDLAAAGDYEQYF. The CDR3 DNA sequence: TGTGCCAAAGATTTAGCGGCAGCCGGCGATTACGAGCAGTACTTC.

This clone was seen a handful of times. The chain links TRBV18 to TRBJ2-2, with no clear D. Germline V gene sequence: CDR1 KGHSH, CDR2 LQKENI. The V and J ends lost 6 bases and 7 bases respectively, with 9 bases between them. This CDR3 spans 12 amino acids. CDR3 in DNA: TGTGCCAGCTCCGGGTCCGGCGGGGAGCTGTTTTTT. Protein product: CASSGSGGELFF.

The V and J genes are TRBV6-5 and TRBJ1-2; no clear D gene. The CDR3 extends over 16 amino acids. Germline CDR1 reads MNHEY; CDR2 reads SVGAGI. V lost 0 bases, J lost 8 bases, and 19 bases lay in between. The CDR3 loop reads CASSYSSKEGIGGYTF. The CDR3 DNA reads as TGTGCCAGCAGTTACTCGTCGAAGGAGGGTATAGGGGGCTACACCTTC.

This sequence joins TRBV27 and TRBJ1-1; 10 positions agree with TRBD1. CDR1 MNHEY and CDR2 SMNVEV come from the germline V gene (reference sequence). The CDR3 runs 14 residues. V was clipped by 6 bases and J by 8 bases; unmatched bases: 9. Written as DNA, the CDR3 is TGTGCCAGCAGCCCCGGGACAGGGGTTTCGGAAGCTTTCTTT. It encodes CASSPGTGVSEAFF.

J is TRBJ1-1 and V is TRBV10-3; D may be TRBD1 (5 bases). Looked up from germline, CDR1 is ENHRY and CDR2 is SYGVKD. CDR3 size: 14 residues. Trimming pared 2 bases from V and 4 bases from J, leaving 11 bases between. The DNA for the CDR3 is TGTGCCATCAGTGAGACAAGGGGCGCCACTGAAGCTTTCTTT. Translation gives CAISETRGATEAFF.

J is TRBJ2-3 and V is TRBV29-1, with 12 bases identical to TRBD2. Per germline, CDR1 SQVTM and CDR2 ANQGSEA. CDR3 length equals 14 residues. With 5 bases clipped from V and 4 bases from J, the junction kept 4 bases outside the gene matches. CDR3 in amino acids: CSVLAGGPADTQYF. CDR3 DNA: TGCAGCGTTCTAGCGGGAGGGCCGGCAGATACGCAGTATTTT.

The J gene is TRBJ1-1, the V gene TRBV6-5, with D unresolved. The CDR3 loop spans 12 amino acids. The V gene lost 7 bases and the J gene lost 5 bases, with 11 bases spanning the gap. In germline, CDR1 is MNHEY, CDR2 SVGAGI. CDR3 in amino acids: CASTRRGTEAFF. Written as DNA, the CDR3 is TGTGCCAGCACCCGACGGGGAACTGAAGCTTTCTTT.

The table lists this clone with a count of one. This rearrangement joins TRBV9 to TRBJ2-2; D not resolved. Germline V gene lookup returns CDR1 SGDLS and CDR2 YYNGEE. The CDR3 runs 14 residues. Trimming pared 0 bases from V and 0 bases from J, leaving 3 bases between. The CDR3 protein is CASSVVTNTGELFF. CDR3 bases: TGTGCCAGCAGCGTAGTTACGAACACCGGGGAGCTGTTTTTT.

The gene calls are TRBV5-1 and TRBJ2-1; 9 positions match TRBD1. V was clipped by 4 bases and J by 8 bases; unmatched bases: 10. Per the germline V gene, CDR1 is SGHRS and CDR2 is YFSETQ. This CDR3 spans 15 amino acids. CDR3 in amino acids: CASSTGTGFEDEQFF. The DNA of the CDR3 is TGCGCCAGCAGCACCGGGACAGGGTTTGAGGATGAGCAGTTCTTC.

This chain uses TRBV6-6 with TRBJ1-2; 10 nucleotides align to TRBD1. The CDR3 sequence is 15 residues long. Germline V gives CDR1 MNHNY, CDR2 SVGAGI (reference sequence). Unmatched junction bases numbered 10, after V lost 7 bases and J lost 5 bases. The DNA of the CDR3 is TGTGCCAGCACCCAACCGGGACAGGGGATTTATGGCTACACCTTC. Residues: CASTQPGQGIYGYTF.

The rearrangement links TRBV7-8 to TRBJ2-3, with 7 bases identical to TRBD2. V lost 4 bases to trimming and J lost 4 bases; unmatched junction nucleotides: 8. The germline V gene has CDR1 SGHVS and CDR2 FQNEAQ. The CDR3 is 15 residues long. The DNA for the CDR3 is TGTGCCAGCAGCTCGCGGGAGATCGGATCAGATACGCAGTATTTT. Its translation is CASSSREIGSDTQYF.

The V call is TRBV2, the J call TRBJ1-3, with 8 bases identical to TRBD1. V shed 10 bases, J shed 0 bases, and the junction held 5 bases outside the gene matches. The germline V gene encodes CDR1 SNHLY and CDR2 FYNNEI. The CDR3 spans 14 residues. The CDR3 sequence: CAIRDRNSGNTIYF. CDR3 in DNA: TGTGCCATCCGGGACAGGAACTCTGGAAACACCATATATTTT.

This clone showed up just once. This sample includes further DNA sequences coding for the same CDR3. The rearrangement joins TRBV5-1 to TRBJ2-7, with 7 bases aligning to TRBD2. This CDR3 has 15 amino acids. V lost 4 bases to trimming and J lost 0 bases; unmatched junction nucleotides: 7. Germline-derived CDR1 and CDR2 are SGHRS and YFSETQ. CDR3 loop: CASSRGGSDSYEQYF. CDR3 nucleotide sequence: TGCGCCAGCAGCCGTGGCGGGAGCGACTCCTACGAGCAGTACTTC.

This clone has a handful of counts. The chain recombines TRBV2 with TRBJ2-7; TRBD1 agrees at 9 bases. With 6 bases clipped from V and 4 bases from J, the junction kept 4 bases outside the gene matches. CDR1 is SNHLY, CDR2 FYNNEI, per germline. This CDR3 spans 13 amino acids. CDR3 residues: CASRQGARYEQYF. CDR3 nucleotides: TGTGCCAGCAGACAGGGGGCGAGATACGAGCAGTACTTC.

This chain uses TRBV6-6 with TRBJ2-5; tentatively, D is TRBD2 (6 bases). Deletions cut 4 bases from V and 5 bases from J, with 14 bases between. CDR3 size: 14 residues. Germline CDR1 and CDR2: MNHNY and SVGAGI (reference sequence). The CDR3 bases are TGTGCCAGCAGTTCCCTTGGGGGGTTGGAGACCCAGTACTTC. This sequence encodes CASSSLGGLETQYF.

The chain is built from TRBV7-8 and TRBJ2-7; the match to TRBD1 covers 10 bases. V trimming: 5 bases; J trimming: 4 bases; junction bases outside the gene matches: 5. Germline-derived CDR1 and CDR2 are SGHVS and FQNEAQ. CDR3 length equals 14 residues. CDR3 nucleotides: TGTGCCAGCAGCAACCGACAGGGGGCGTACGAGCAGTACTTC. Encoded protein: CASSNRQGAYEQYF.

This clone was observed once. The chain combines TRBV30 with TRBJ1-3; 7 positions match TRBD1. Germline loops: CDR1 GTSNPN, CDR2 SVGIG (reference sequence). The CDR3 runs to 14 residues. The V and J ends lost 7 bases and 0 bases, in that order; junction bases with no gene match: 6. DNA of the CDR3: TGTGCCTCCAGGGGGGACAACTCTGGAAACACCATATATTTT. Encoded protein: CASRGDNSGNTIYF. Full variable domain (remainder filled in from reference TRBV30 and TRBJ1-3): SQTIHQWPATLVQPVGSPLSLECTVEGTSNPNLYWYRQAAGRGLQLLFYSVGIGQISSEVPQNLSASRPQDRQFILSSKKLLLSDSGFYLCASRGDNSGNTIYFGEGSWLTVV.